This T cell receptor beta chain was recorded in a study of response to subunit inactivated influenza vaccine. The study's findings and limits: Authors suggested few new T cells are recruited by each seasonal influenza vaccination.

The V end was cut by 0 bases, the J end by 1 base, with 7 bases between. The CDR3 is 15 residues long. Looked up from germline, CDR1 is ENHRY and CDR2 is SYGVKD. This clonotype turned up a few times. What it recognizes is unknown. MiXCR was run by TCRdb on the RT-PCR reads, yielding one entry per CDR3 protein. The sample shows more than 250,000 distinct CDR3 sequences, less than 25% of them seen only once. J is TRBJ1-3 and V is TRBV10-3; D remains unclear. This specimen consisted of PBMCs from blood, obtained less than 22 months after vaccination. The sequence derives from a man between 50 and 70 years old who received an inactivated influenza vaccine. Here the CDR3 DNA reads TGTGCCATCAGTGAGTCGGCAGATTCTGGAAACACCATATATTTT. It is translated as CAISESADSGNTIYF.